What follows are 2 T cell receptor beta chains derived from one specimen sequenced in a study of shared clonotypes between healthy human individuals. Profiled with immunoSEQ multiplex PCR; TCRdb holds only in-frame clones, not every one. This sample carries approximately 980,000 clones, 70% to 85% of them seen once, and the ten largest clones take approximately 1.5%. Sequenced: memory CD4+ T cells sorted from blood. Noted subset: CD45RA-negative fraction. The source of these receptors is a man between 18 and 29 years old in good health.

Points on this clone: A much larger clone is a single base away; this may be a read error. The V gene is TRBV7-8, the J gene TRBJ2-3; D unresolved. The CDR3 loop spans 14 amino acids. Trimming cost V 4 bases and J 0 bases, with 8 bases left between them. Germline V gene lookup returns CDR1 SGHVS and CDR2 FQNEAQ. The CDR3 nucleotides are TGTGCCAGCAGCTCCGAGGCTAGCACAGATACGCAGTATTTT. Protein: CASSSEASTDTQYF.

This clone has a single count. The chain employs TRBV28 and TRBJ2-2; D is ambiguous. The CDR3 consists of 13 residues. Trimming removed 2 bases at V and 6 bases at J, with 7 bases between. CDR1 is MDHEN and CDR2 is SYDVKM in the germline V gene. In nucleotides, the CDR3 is TGTGCCAGCAGTTTAGAGTCCCCCGGGGAGCTGTTTTTT. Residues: CASSLESPGELFF.